This is a list of T cell receptor beta chains from one sample in a study of CD8+CD57+ T cells in acquired aplastic anemia. TCRdb reprocessed the reads with MiXCR, giving one entry per CDR3 protein. The sample carries fewer than 200,000 distinct CDR3 sequences, about 60% recorded once. Sequenced sample: sorted CD4+, CD8+, or CD8+CD57+ T cells (not recorded which) from PBMCs. The receptors here all came from a human donor in good health. The CDR3 runs from the conserved cysteine through the conserved F or W. A D gene is named only where the DNA matches it firmly. Rows may omit the clone size; those that give it use once, few, many or a size class.

D: -
size: -
J: TRBJ2-5
V: TRBV10-1
CDR3: CASSEGAALRETQYF
DNA: TGCGCCAGCAGTGAGGGTGCCGCGCTGAGGGAGACCCAGTACTTC

D: -
size: once
J: TRBJ1-1
V: TRBV12-3/TRBV12-4
CDR3: CASSYLGDTEAFF
DNA: TGTGCCAGCAGTTACCTTGGGGACACTGAAGCTTTCTTT

D: -
size: once
J: TRBJ1-1
V: TRBV10-3
CDR3: CAISETMRSTEAFF
DNA: TGTGCCATCAGTGAGACGATGCGGTCTACTGAAGCTTTCTTT

D: -
size: -
J: TRBJ1-2
V: TRBV15
CDR3: CATREGFGSYGYTF
DNA: TGTGCCACCAGGGAGGGGTTCGGGAGCTATGGCTACACCTTC

D: -
size: -
J: TRBJ2-3
V: TRBV7-8
CDR3: CASSLASGHITDTQYF
DNA: TGTGCCAGCAGCTTAGCCTCGGGACACATCACAGATACGCAGTATTTT

D: -
size: -
J: TRBJ2-6
V: TRBV19
CDR3: CASSIVGQGANVLTF
DNA: TGTGCCAGTAGTATAGTGGGACAAGGGGCCAACGTCCTGACTTTC

D: -
size: -
J: TRBJ2-7
V: TRBV10-3
CDR3: CAISEGQSYEQYF
DNA: TGTGCCATCAGTGAGGGACAGTCCTACGAGCAGTACTTC

D: -
size: -
J: TRBJ2-5
V: TRBV5-6
CDR3: CACSLDPGSYETQYF
DNA: TGTGCCTGCAGCTTGGACCCCGGGTCCTACGAGACCCAGTACTTC

D: TRBD2
size: many
J: TRBJ2-5
V: TRBV7-9
CDR3: CASSFFASGTIYPLKQTQYF
DNA: TGTGCCAGCAGCTTTTTTGCTAGCGGGACGATTTATCCCCTAAAACAGACCCAGTACTTC

D: TRBD1
size: once
J: TRBJ2-1
V: TRBV24-1
CDR3: CATSPTGVPEGSYNEQFF
DNA: TGTGCCACCAGTCCAACAGGGGTGCCCGAAGGTTCCTACAATGAGCAGTTCTTC

D: -
size: many
J: TRBJ1-1
V: TRBV29-1
CDR3: CSVDGQPNTEAFF
DNA: TGCAGCGTTGACGGACAGCCCAACACTGAAGCTTTCTTT

D: -
size: few
J: TRBJ1-1
V: TRBV24-1
CDR3: CATSDRGNTEAFF
DNA: TGTGCCACCAGTGATCGGGGTAACACTGAAGCTTTCTTT

D: TRBD1
size: -
J: TRBJ1-2
V: TRBV29-1
CDR3: CSVKTGSGYGYTF
DNA: TGCAGCGTTAAGACAGGGAGTGGGTATGGCTACACCTTC

D: -
size: -
J: TRBJ1-3
V: TRBV9
CDR3: CASSRASGNTIYF
DNA: TGTGCCAGTTCCAGGGCCTCTGGAAACACCATATATTTT

D: -
size: few
J: TRBJ1-6
V: TRBV20-1
CDR3: CSATRDVYGPLHF
DNA: TGCAGTGCTACCCGAGACGTATATGGACCCCTCCACTTT

D: TRBD1
size: few
J: TRBJ1-6
V: TRBV20-1
CDR3: CSARQDRVWAPLHF
DNA: TGCAGTGCTAGGCAGGACAGGGTCTGGGCACCCCTCCACTTT

D: -
size: few
J: TRBJ2-7
V: TRBV6-4
CDR3: CASSDSPGYEQYF
DNA: TGTGCCAGCAGTGACTCACCCGGCTACGAGCAGTACTTC

D: TRBD1
size: -
J: TRBJ1-2
V: TRBV20-1
CDR3: CSARDPVGGDYGYTF
DNA: TGCAGTGCTAGAGATCCGGTAGGGGGCGACTATGGCTACACCTTC

D: TRBD2
size: many
J: TRBJ2-3
V: TRBV12-3/TRBV12-4
CDR3: CASTPGTSGRVSTDTQYF
DNA: TGTGCCAGCACCCCTGGGACTAGCGGGAGGGTTAGCACAGATACGCAGTATTTT

D: -
size: -
J: TRBJ2-5
V: TRBV7-9
CDR3: CASSSLDRDSEEAQYF
DNA: TGTGCCAGCAGCTCCCTTGACCGGGACTCTGAAGAGGCCCAGTACTTC

D: -
size: -
J: TRBJ2-1
V: TRBV7-2
CDR3: CASSLIRGNEQFF
DNA: TGTGCCAGCAGCTTAATAAGAGGGAATGAGCAGTTCTTC

D: -
size: -
J: TRBJ1-2
V: TRBV29-1
CDR3: CSVEDGRLFYGYTF
DNA: TGCAGCGTTGAAGATGGACGGTTGTTTTATGGCTACACCTTC

D: -
size: -
J: TRBJ2-5
V: TRBV20-1
CDR3: CSAIGTGQETQYF
DNA: TGCAGTGCTATCGGGACGGGACAAGAGACCCAGTACTTC

D: -
size: -
J: TRBJ1-2
V: TRBV7-3
CDR3: CASSPRVNYGYTF
DNA: TGTGCCAGCAGTCCCAGGGTGAACTATGGCTACACCTTC

D: -
size: -
J: TRBJ2-3
V: TRBV9
CDR3: CASSVGSGTSGTTDTQCF
DNA: -

D: -
size: -
J: TRBJ2-7
V: TRBV10-1
CDR3: CASTRKQTAANYEQYF
DNA: TGCGCCAGCACAAGGAAACAGACTGCGGCCAACTACGAGCAGTACTTC

D: TRBD1
size: -
J: TRBJ2-7
V: TRBV29-1
CDR3: CSVGPNRGTYEQYF
DNA: TGCAGCGTTGGTCCGAACAGGGGGACCTACGAGCAGTACTTC

D: -
size: many
J: TRBJ2-2
V: TRBV29-1
CDR3: CSVEDTRVGQNTGELFF
DNA: TGCAGCGTTGAAGACACTCGGGTAGGACAAAACACCGGGGAGCTGTTTTTT

D: -
size: -
J: TRBJ2-7
V: TRBV20-1
CDR3: CSARDPRAGTGEQYF
DNA: TGCAGTGCTAGAGATCCAAGGGCAGGGACGGGCGAGCAGTACTTC

D: TRBD2
size: few
J: TRBJ2-1
V: TRBV20-1
CDR3: CSARSLGSSGSPSGSGYEQFF
DNA: TGCAGTGCTAGATCCCTAGGGTCTTCTGGGTCCCCGAGCGGGAGTGGGTATGAGCAGTTCTTC

D: TRBD1
size: few
J: TRBJ1-2
V: TRBV29-1
CDR3: CSVETGQGGGGYTF
DNA: TGCAGCGTGGAAACGGGACAGGGGGGTGGTGGCTACACCTTC

D: -
size: -
J: TRBJ2-2
V: TRBV5-8
CDR3: CASSDTLGGGELFF
DNA: TGCGCCAGCAGCGACACCCTTGGTGGCGGGGAGCTGTTTTTT

D: -
size: -
J: TRBJ2-3
V: TRBV20-1
CDR3: CSASFSGDTDTQYF
DNA: TGCAGTGCTTCTTTTTCGGGAGACACAGATACGCAGTATTTT

D: -
size: once
J: TRBJ2-5
V: TRBV7-4
CDR3: CASSSAMEAQYF
DNA: TGTGCCAGCAGCTCCGCCATGGAGGCCCAGTACTTC

D: -
size: few
J: TRBJ2-1
V: TRBV6-2/TRBV6-3
CDR3: CASWGWLGYNEQFF
DNA: TGTGCCAGCTGGGGTTGGCTAGGTTACAATGAGCAGTTCTTC

D: TRBD1
size: -
J: TRBJ2-7
V: TRBV25-1
CDR3: CASSGSGTGPFGEQYF
DNA: TGTGCCAGCAGTGGATCCGGGACAGGGCCCTTCGGGGAGCAGTACTTC

D: TRBD2
size: once
J: TRBJ2-7
V: TRBV2
CDR3: CASSELAGLADSSYEQYF
DNA: TGTGCCAGCAGTGAATTAGCGGGACTAGCGGATAGCTCCTACGAGCAGTACTTC

D: -
size: -
J: TRBJ1-5
V: TRBV25-1
CDR3: CASSDWGNQPQHF
DNA: TGTGCCAGCAGTGATTGGGGCAATCAGCCCCAGCATTTT

D: -
size: -
J: TRBJ1-1
V: TRBV9
CDR3: CASSVGSNTEAFF
DNA: TGTGCCAGCAGCGTAGGATCGAACACTGAAGCTTTCTTT

D: -
size: -
J: TRBJ2-7
V: TRBV12-3/TRBV12-4
CDR3: CASSPSSEQYF
DNA: TGTGCCAGCAGTCCGAGTAGCGAGCAGTACTTC

D: -
size: -
J: TRBJ2-2
V: TRBV9
CDR3: CASSVQEFGTGELFF
DNA: TGTGCCAGCAGCGTACAGGAGTTCGGCACCGGGGAGCTGTTTTTT

D: -
size: few
J: TRBJ1-1
V: TRBV10-3
CDR3: CAISAGGQSLTEAFF
DNA: TGTGCCATCAGTGCAGGAGGCCAATCTCTCACTGAAGCTTTCTTT

D: -
size: -
J: TRBJ2-7
V: TRBV20-1
CDR3: CSARTRYEQYF
DNA: TGCAGTGCTAGGACCAGGTACGAGCAGTACTTC

D: -
size: -
J: TRBJ2-1
V: TRBV20-1
CDR3: CSARDLRGPTNTEQFF
DNA: TGCAGTGCTAGAGATCTCAGGGGCCCAACGAACACTGAGCAGTTCTTC

D: -
size: once
J: TRBJ2-5
V: TRBV20-1
CDR3: CSASGPRGEETQYF
DNA: TGCAGTGCCAGTGGCCCCAGGGGGGAAGAGACCCAGTACTTC

D: -
size: -
J: TRBJ1-3
V: TRBV7-2
CDR3: CATATTGTPILGGNTIYF
DNA: TGTGCCACAGCCACTACCGGGACACCAATCCTAGGGGGAAACACCATATATTTT